This is a list of T cell receptor beta chains from one sample in a study of T cells in Graves' hyperthyroidism and ophthalmopathy. TCRdb re-derived calls from the multiplex PCR reads in MiXCR, one entry per CDR3 protein. Of 90,000 to 120,000 distinct CDR3 sequences listed, 16% are singletons. The source material was blood. The receptors were gathered from a woman aged 50 to 60 with Graves' hyperthyroidism. Both conserved end residues are part of each CDR3. The D gene is left open where the match is weak. Clone size is stated in some rows and not others, as once, few, many or a class when expanded.

size,D,V,CDR3
many,TRBD1,TRBV19,CASSHRGSTEAFF
NA,NA,TRBV20-1,CSATMGGVMETQYF
NA,TRBD2,TRBV20-1,CSAPGTGTSAPNEQFF
many,NA,TRBV5-1,CASSLGINTGELFF
few,TRBD2,TRBV7-6,CASSRSGGSYEQYF
many,TRBD2,TRBV3-1,CASSHRTSGKETQYF
many,TRBD2,TRBV6-1,CASRDSGGAYEQYF
many,TRBD1,TRBV4-1,CASSLLGTVNEQFF
NA,TRBD1,TRBV6-2/TRBV6-3,CASSAPGQGAVYGYTF
NA,TRBD1,TRBV2,CASSVDRETEAFF
many,NA,TRBV7-9,CASSPGTASTDTQYF
many,TRBD1,TRBV12-3/TRBV12-4,CASSFGGQGRSQPQHF
few,TRBD2,TRBV20-1,CSARSASGGLTDTQYF
many,NA,TRBV2,CASMRQKETQYF
many,NA,TRBV15,CATSMGADTEAFF
few,NA,TRBV6-2/TRBV6-3,CASRSSGRTEKLFF
many,NA,TRBV6-1,CASGQRHQPQHF
NA,NA,TRBV15,CATSRDLGQGNQPQHF
many,NA,TRBV6-1,CASSEIVWNSPLHF
many,NA,TRBV19,CASRNLGGASQPQHF
few,TRBD1,TRBV2,CASIQGDVKDEQYF
many,NA,TRBV3-1,CASSQDERVRVNEQFF
NA,NA,TRBV5-4,CASSLSLAAEDTQHF
many,TRBD1,TRBV12-3/TRBV12-4,CASSSSGQGNQPQHF
many,NA,TRBV28,CASSLSQGGTINTGELFF
NA,NA,TRBV6-2/TRBV6-3,CASSTGPSPDTQYF
many,NA,TRBV7-8,CASSLVARVSYTGELFF
many,TRBD2,TRBV7-3,CASSPGGTSSYNEQFF
NA,NA,TRBV28,CASSPPPYSNQPQHF
many,TRBD2,TRBV6-1,CASSQTSGRRNEQFF
many,NA,TRBV6-4,CASSDSNGGATDTQYF
many,NA,TRBV7-8,CASSPTPQMAYEQYF
many,NA,TRBV10-3,CAIQTAPNTGELFF
many,NA,TRBV3-1,CASSPHNTEAFF
many,TRBD1,TRBV12-3/TRBV12-4,CASSPDRGPTSTDTQYF
many,TRBD2,TRBV7-3,CASSSIAGRTDTQYF
many,TRBD2,TRBV28,CASSSLAGEYEQFF
many,TRBD1,TRBV7-8,CASSFGSQGVSVYTF
NA,NA,TRBV30,CAWRLDNNEQYF
many,TRBD2,TRBV3-1,CASSLTGLGPYEQYF
NA,NA,TRBV11-2,CASSFSGPYNEQFF
NA,NA,TRBV19,CASRDEMIHGYTF
many,TRBD2,TRBV7-3,CASSPRFLAGAGELFF
many,NA,TRBV20-1,CSAREIGRAKETQYF
many,TRBD1,TRBV6-1,CASTLDRGRSNYGYTF